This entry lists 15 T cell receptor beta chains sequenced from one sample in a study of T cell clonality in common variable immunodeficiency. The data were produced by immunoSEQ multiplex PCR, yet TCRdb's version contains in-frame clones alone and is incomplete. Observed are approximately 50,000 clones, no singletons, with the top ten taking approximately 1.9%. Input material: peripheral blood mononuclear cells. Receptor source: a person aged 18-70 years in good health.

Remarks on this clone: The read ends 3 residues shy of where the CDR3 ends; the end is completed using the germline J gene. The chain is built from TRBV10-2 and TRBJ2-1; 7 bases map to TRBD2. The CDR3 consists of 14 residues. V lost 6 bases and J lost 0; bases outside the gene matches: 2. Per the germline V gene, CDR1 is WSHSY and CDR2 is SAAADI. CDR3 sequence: CASRGGSSYNEQFF. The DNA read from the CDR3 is TGCGCCAGCAGGGGGGGGTCCTCCTACAATGAG.

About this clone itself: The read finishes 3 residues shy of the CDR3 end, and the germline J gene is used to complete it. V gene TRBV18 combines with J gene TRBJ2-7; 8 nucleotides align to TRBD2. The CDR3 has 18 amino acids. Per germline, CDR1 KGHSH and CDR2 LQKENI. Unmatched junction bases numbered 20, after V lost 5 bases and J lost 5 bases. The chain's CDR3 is CASSEQIENGGTSNEQYF. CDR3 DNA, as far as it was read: TGTGCCAGCTCAGAGCAAATAGAAAACGGGGGGACTAGTAACGAG.

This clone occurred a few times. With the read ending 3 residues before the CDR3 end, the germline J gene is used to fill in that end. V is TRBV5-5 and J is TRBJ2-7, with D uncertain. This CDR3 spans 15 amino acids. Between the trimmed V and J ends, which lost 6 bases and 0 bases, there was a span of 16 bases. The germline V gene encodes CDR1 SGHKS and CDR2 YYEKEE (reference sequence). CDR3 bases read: TGTGCCAGCAACGTCCGCCCGGTAAGCTCCTACGAG. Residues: CASNVRPVSSYE. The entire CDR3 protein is CASNVRPVSSYEQYF.

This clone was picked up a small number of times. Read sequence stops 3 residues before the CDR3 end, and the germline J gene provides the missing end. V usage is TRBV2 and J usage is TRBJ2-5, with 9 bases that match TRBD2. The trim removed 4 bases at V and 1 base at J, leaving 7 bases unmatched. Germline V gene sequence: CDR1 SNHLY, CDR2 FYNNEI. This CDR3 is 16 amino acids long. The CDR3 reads CASSGLASGAQETQYF. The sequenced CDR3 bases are TGTGCCAGCAGTGGATTGGCTAGCGGGGCCCAAGAGACC.

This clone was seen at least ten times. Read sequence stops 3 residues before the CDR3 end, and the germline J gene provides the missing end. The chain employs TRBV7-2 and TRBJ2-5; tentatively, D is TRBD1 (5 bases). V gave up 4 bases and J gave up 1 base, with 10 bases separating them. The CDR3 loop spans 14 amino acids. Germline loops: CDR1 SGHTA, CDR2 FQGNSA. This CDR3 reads CASSSYRSQETQYF. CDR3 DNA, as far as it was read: TGTGCCAGCAGCTCTTACAGGAGCCAAGAGACC.

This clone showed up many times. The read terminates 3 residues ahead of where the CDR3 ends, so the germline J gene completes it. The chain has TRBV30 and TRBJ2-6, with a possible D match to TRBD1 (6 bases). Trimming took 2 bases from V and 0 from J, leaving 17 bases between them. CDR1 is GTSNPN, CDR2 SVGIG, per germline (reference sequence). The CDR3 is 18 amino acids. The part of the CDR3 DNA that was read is TGTGCCTGGAGTTACAGGGCAATGCCTTACTCTGGGGCCAACGTC. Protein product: CAWSYRAMPYSGANV. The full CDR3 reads CAWSYRAMPYSGANVLTF. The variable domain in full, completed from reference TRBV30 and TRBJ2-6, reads SQTIHQWPATLVQPVGSPLSLECTVEGTSNPNLYWYRQAAGRGLQLLFYSVGIGQISSEVPQNLSASRPQDRQFILSSKKLLLSDSGFYLCAWSYRAMPYSGANVLTFGAGSRLTVL.

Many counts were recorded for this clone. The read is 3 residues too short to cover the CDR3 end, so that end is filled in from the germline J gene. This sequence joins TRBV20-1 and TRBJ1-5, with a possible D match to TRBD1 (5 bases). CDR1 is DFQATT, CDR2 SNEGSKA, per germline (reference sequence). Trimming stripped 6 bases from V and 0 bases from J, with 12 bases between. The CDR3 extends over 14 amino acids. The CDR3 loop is CSAWTTDSNQPQHF. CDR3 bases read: TGCAGTGCCTGGACAACTGATAGCAATCAGCCC.

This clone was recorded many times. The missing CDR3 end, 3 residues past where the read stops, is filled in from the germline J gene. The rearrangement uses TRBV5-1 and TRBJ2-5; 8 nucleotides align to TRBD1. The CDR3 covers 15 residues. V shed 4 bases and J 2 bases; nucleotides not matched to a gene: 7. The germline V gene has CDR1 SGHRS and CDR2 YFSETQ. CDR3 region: CASSRMTGAQETQYF. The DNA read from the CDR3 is TGCGCCAGCAGCCGCATGACAGGGGCTCAAGAGACC. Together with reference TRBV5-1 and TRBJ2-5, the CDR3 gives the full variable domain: KAGVTQTPRYLIKTRGQQVTLSCSPISGHRSVSWYQQTPGQGLQFLFEYFSETQRNKGNFPGRFSGRQFSNSRSEMNVSTLELGDSALYLCASSRMTGAQETQYFGPGTRLLVL.

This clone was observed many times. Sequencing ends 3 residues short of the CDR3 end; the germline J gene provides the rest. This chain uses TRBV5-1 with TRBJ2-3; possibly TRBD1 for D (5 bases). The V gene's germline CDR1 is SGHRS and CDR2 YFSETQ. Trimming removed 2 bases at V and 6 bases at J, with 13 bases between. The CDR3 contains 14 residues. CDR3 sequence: CASSLETGRDTQYF. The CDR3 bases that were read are TGCGCCAGCAGCTTAGAAACAGGTCGGGATACG.

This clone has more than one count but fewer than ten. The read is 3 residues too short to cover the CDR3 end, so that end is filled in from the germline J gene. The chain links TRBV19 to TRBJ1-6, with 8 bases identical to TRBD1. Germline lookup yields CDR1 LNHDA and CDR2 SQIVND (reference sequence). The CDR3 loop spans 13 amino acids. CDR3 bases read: TGTGCCAGTAGTACGGACAGGGCCGATCCC. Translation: CASSTDRADP. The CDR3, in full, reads CASSTDRADPLHF.

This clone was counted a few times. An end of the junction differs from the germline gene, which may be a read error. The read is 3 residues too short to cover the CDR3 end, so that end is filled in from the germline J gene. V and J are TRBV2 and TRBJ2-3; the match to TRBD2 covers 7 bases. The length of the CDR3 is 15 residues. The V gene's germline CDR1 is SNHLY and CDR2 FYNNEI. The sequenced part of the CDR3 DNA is TGTGCCAGCAGTCGACTAGCTCGGGGTACAGATGCG. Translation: CASSRLARGTDA. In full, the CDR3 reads CASSRLARGTDAQYF.

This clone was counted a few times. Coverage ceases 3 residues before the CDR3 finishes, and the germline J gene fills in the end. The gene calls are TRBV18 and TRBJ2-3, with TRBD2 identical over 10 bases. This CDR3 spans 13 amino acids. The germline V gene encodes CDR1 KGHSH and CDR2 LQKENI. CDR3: CASTTSGWETQYF. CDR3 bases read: TGTGCCAGCACGACTAGCGGGTGGGAGACG.

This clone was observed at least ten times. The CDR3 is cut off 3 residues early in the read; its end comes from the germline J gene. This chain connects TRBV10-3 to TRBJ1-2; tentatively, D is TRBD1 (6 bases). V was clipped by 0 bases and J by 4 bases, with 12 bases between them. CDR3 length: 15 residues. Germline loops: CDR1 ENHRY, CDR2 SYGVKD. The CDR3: CAISESEGDFYGYTF. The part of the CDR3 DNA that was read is TGTGCCATCAGTGAGTCGGAGGGGGATTTCTATGGC.

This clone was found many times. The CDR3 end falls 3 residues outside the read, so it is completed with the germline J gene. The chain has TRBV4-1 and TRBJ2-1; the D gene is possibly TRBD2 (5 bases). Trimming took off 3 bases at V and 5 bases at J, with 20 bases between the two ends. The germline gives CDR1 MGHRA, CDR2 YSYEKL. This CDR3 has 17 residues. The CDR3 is CASSHGPQAGRHNEQFF. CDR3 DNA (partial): TGCGCCAGCAGCCACGGTCCCCAGGCGGGTCGACACAATGAG.

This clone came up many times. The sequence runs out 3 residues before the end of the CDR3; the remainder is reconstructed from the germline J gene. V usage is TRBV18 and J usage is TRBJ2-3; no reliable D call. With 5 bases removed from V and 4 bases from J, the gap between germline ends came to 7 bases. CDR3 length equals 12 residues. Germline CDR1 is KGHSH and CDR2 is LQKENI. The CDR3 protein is CASSTPADTQYF. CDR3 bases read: TGTGCCAGCTCAACCCCGGCAGATACG.